This passage covers 12 T cell receptor beta chains from one sample sequenced in a study of blood T cell repertoires in COVID-19. Measured with immunoSEQ multiplex PCR; TCRdb has only the in-frame clones, and not every one. The repertoire holds approximately 93,000 clones, roughly 88% seen once, with about 1.9% in the top ten. Sequences were obtained from peripheral blood. Receptors originate from a man in his fifties or sixties with COVID-19, enrolled during active disease.

The rearrangement joins TRBV18 to TRBJ2-5, with D tentatively TRBD1 (6 bases). CDR3 length: 14 residues. Deletions cut 0 bases from V and 2 bases from J, with 7 bases between. Germline lookup yields CDR1 KGHSH and CDR2 LQKENI. This chain's CDR3 is CASSPPGTQETQYF. The DNA of the CDR3 is TGTGCCAGCTCACCACCGGGGACACAAGAGACCCAGTACTTC.

The rearrangement joins TRBV5-1 to TRBJ1-6; tentative D call: TRBD1 (6 bases). V lost 0 bases and J 2 bases, leaving 15 bases between the germline ends. The CDR3 loop spans 18 amino acids. CDR1 and CDR2 from the germline V gene are SGHRS and YFSETQ. The CDR3 spells CASSLVGDRRAYNSPLHF. CDR3 nucleotides: TGCGCCAGCAGCTTGGTGGGTGACAGGCGAGCCTATAATTCACCCCTCCACTTT.

The chain joins TRBV7-8 to TRBJ1-6; 8 bases fit TRBD1. Trimming at V came to 4 bases and at J to 10 bases, leaving 6 bases not matched to a gene. Germline V gene lookup returns CDR1 SGHVS and CDR2 FQNEAQ. CDR3 length: 14 amino acids. This CDR3 is CASSSRGRGSPLHF. CDR3 nucleotides: TGTGCCAGCAGCTCCAGGGGGCGCGGGTCACCCCTCCACTTT.

This sequence joins TRBV10-3 and TRBJ1-1; D remains unclear. Looked up from germline, CDR1 is ENHRY and CDR2 is SYGVKD. Trimming took off 3 bases at V and 1 base at J, with 6 bases between the two ends. The CDR3 is made up of 13 amino acids. The CDR3 nucleotides are TGTGCCATCAGTGAAGCCTCGAACACTGAAGCTTTCTTT. Translated: CAISEASNTEAFF.

The genes are TRBV5-8 and TRBJ2-7; TRBD1 matches 9 bases. CDR1 is SGHTS and CDR2 is YDEGEE in the germline V gene. The CDR3 is 17 residues long. V lost 2 bases and J lost 4; bases outside the gene matches: 13. The CDR3 bases are TGTGCCAGCAGCTTCGGGACAGGGATTGGAATCGGATACGAGCAGTACTTC. This codes for CASSFGTGIGIGYEQYF.

This clone was detected only a few times. V gene TRBV7-6 combines with J gene TRBJ2-2; TRBD2 matches at 12 bases. The CDR3 spans 16 residues. Looked up from germline, CDR1 is SGHVS and CDR2 is FNYEAQ. V shed 5 bases and J 4 bases; nucleotides not matched to a gene: 5. In nucleotides, the CDR3 is TGTGCCAGCAGCGCGAGACTAGCGGGGGCCACCGGGGAGCTGTTTTTT. Its translation: CASSARLAGATGELFF.

This clone was detected a few times. The V and J genes are TRBV7-9 and TRBJ2-7, with 11 nucleotides matching TRBD2. Germline V gene data show CDR1 as SEHNR and CDR2 as FQNEAQ (reference sequence). Trimming took 6 bases from V and 0 from J; bases not matched to a gene: 4. The CDR3 runs to 15 residues. The CDR3 nucleotides read TGTGCCAGCAGTCCCGGACTAGCGGGCTCCTACGAGCAGTACTTC. This sequence encodes CASSPGLAGSYEQYF.

The chain uses TRBV27 and TRBJ1-6; the D is unclear. CDR3 length equals 15 residues. Germline loops: CDR1 MNHEY, CDR2 SMNVEV (reference sequence). V lost 2 bases and J 3 bases, leaving 8 bases between the germline ends. The CDR3 is CASSLGLNYNSPLHF. CDR3 DNA sequence: TGTGCCAGCAGTTTAGGACTGAACTATAATTCACCCCTCCACTTT.

The J gene is TRBJ2-3, the V gene TRBV24-1; 10 bases agree with TRBD2. Unmatched junction bases numbered 4, after V lost 5 bases and J lost 0 bases. The V gene's germline CDR1 is KGHDR and CDR2 SFDVKD. The CDR3 runs to 16 residues. CDR3 DNA: TGTGCCACCAGTGTGGCTAGCGGGGGTAGCACAGATACGCAGTATTTT. It translates to CATSVASGGSTDTQYF.

The chain combines TRBV5-1 with TRBJ2-1; maybe TRBD1 (6 bases). The V gene lost 4 bases and the J gene lost 9 bases, with 23 bases spanning the gap. This CDR3 is 16 amino acids long. The germline CDR1 and CDR2 sequences are SGHRS and YFSETQ. This CDR3 is CASSTADRYPRIEQFF. The CDR3 DNA follows: TGCGCCAGCAGCACCGCAGACAGGTATCCACGGATTGAGCAGTTCTTC.

V gene TRBV9 combines with J gene TRBJ1-3, with 8 bases fitting TRBD1. Losses at the gene ends were 0 bases for V and 3 bases for J; bases not matched to a gene: 2. CDR3 length: 15 amino acids. Germline V lookup: CDR1 SGDLS, CDR2 YYNGEE. The CDR3: CASSVGQGLGNTIYF. The CDR3 DNA is TGTGCCAGCAGCGTAGGACAGGGGCTTGGAAACACCATATATTTT.

The J gene is TRBJ2-2, the V gene TRBV6-5, with D possibly being TRBD2 (5 bases). This CDR3 spans 15 amino acids. Germline loops: CDR1 MNHEY, CDR2 SVGAGI. V lost 2 bases, J lost 8 bases, and 15 bases lay in between. The CDR3 region has the DNA TGTGCCAGCAGTTACCGAAGGGCGGGCGCGGGGGAGCTGTTTTTT. As protein: CASSYRRAGAGELFF.